This T cell receptor (beta chain) originates from a study of cytomegalovirus exposure and HLA in healthy donors. Points from the study as a whole: Accounts indicate the classifier identified cytomegalovirus status with strong specificity and sensitivity.

Germline V CDR1 and CDR2: MGHRA, YSYEKL. After removal of 2 bases from V and 1 base from J, the junction contained 3 bases not matched to a gene. The CDR3 runs to 16 residues. The protocol was immunoSEQ multiplex PCR, while the TCRdb copy is restricted to in-frame clones and leaves out a portion. The data hold 250,000 to 350,000 clones, with approximately 90% observed a single time. On this clone itself: No antigen is known for it.

The rearrangement joins TRBV4-1 to TRBJ1-5, with 9 bases lining up with TRBD1. The sequenced material came from PBMCs. The source of this sequence is a woman under 30 in good health and CMV-seronegative. The CDR3 is CASSQKDRGSNQPQHF. The CDR3 nucleotides are TGCGCCAGCAGCCAAAAGGACAGGGGAAGCAATCAGCCCCAGCATTTT.